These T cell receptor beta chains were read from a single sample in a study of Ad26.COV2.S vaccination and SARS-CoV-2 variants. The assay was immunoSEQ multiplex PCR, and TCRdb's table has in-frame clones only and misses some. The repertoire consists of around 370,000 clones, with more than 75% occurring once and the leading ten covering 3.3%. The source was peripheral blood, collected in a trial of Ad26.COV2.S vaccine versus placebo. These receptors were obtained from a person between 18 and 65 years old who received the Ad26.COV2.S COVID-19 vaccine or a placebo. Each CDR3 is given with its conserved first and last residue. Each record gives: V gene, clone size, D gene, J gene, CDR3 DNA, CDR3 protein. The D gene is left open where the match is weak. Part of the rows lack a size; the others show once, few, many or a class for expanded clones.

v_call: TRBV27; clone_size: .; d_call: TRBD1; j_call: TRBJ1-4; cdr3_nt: TGTGCCAGCAGCCGGGACAGGGGGCGAGGTAATGAAAAACTGTTTTTT; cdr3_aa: CASSRDRGRGNEKLFF
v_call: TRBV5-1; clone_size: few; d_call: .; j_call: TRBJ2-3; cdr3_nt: TGCGCCAGCAGCTTGGCTCAGGGAGCAGATACGCAGTATTTT; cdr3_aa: CASSLAQGADTQYF
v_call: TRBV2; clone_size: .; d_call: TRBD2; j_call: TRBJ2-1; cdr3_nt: TGTGCCAGCAGCCCCTTGGCGGGAGTCTCCAATGAGCAGTTCTTC; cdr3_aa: CASSPLAGVSNEQFF
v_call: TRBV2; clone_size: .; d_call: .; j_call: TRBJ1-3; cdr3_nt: TGTGCCAGCAGTGCAGGGTCTGGAAACACCATATATTTT; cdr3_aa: CASSAGSGNTIYF
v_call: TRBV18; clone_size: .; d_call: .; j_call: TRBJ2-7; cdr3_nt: TGTGCCAGCTCGGGGGCGAGCTACGAGCAGTACTTC; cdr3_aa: CASSGASYEQYF
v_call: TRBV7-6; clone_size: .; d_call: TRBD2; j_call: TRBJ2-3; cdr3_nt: TGTGCCAGCAGCTTAGTCGGCGGGAGGAGTACAGATACGCAGTATTTT; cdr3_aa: CASSLVGGRSTDTQYF
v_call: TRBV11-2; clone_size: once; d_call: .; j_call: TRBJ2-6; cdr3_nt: TGTGCCAGCAGCTCCCGTGGCACTGGCTCTGGGGCCAACGTCCTGACTTTC; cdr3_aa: CASSSRGTGSGANVLTF
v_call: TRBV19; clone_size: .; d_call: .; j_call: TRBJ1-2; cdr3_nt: TGTGCCAGTAGCCCGGGCGTAGGGAACTATGGCTACACCTTC; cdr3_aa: CASSPGVGNYGYTF
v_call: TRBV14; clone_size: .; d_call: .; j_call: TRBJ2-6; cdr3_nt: TGTGCCAGCAGACCACTCTCTGGGGCCAACGTCCTGACTTTC; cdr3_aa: CASRPLSGANVLTF
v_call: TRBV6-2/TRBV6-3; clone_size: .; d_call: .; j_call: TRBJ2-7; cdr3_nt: TGTGCCAGCAGCCTGGACGTTTCCTACGAGCAGTACTTC; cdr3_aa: CASSLDVSYEQYF
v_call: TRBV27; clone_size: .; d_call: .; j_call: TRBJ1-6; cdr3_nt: TGTGCCAGCAGTTTATCGACCCCCTATTCCATGTTCGGATCACCCCTCCACTTT; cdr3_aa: CASSLSTPYSMFGSPLHF
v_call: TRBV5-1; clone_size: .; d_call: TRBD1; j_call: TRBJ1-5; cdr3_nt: TGCGCCAGCAGTTTGGGACAGGATAGCAATCAGCCCCAGCATTTT; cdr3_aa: CASSLGQDSNQPQHF
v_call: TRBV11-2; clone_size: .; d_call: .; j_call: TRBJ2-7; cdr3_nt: TGTGCCAGCAGCTTAGCGGACACCTACGAGCAGTACTTC; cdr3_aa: CASSLADTYEQYF
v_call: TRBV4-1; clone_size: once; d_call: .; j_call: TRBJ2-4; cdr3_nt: TGCGCCAGCAGCCCAATGATCGTGGCCAAAAACATTCAGTACTTC; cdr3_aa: CASSPMIVAKNIQYF
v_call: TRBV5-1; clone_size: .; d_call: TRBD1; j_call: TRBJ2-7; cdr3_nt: TGCGCCAGCAGCTTGGGGGACAGGGATTACGAGCAGTACTTC; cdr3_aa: CASSLGDRDYEQYF
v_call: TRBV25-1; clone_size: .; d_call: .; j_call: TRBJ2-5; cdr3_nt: TGTGCCAGCAGTGACCCCAAGGGGGGCGGTGAGACCCAGTACTTC; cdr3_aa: CASSDPKGGGETQYF
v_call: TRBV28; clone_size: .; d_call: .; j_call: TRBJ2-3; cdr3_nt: TGTGCCAGCAGTTTAGTGTCGGGTTCGCCAGATACGCAGTATTTT; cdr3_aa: CASSLVSGSPDTQYF
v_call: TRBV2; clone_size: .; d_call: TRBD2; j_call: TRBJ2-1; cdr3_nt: TGTGCCAGCAGGGGGGAGGGCAATGAGCAGTTCTTC; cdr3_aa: CASRGEGNEQFF
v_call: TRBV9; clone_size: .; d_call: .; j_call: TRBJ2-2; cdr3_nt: TGTGCCAGCAGCGTAGATTGGGCCGGGGAGCTGTTTTTT; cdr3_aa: CASSVDWAGELFF
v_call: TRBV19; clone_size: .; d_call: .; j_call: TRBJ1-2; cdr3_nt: TGTGCCAGTAGTCCCGGGACGGTGAACTATGGCTACACCTTC; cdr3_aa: CASSPGTVNYGYTF
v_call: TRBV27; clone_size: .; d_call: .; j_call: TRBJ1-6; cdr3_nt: TGTGCCAGCAGTTTAAACCGAGATTCACCCCTCCACTTT; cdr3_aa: CASSLNRDSPLHF
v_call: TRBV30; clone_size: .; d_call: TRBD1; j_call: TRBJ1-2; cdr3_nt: TGTGCCTGGCACCGGGACAGGACGGATTATGGCTACACCTTC; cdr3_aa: CAWHRDRTDYGYTF
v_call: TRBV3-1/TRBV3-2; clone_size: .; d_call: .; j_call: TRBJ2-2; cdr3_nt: TGTGCCAGCAGCCCCCTAAAACTGGGATTCACCGGGGAGCTGTTTTTT; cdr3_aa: CASSPLKLGFTGELFF
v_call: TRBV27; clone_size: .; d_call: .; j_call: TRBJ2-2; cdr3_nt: TGTGCCAGCAGTTTATCCACGGGACACCTTTCGGGCACCGGGGAGCTGTTTTTT; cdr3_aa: CASSLSTGHLSGTGELFF
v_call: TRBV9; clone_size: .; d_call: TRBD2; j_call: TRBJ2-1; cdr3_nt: TGTGCCAGCAGCGTTACTAGCGAAAACAATGAGCAGTTCTTC; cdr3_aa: CASSVTSENNEQFF
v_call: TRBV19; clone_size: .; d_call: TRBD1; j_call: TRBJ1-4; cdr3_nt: TGTGCCAGTAGTCCGACAGGGCAAGGTGAAAAACTGTTTTTT; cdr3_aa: CASSPTGQGEKLFF
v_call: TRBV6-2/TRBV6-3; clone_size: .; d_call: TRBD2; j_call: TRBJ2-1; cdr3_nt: TGTGCCAGCAGTTACCCGGGACTAGCGTCGCCAAAATACTACAATGAGCAGTTCTTC; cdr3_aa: CASSYPGLASPKYYNEQFF
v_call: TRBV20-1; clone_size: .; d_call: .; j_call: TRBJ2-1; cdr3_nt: TGCAGTGCTAGTGCTCCGGGCCCATACAATGAGCAGTTCTTC; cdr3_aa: CSASAPGPYNEQFF
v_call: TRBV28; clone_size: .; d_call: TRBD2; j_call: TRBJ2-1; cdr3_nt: TGTGCCAGCAGGGTCCTAGCGGACCACTACAATGAGCAGTTCTTC; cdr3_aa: CASRVLADHYNEQFF
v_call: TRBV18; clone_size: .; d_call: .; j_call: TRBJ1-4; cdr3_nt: TGTGCCAGCTCACCTTCTGACATCGAGGGGATTAATGAAAAACTGTTTTTT; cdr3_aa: CASSPSDIEGINEKLFF
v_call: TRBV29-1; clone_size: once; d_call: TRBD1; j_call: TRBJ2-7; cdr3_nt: TGCAGCGCCCAGACAGGGGTTTACGAGCAGTACTTC; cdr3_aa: CSAQTGVYEQYF
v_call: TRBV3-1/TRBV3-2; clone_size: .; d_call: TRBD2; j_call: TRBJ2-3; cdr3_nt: TGTGCCAGCAGCCAAATGGGGCGGGAGGGCACCGATACGCAGTATTTT; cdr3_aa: CASSQMGREGTDTQYF
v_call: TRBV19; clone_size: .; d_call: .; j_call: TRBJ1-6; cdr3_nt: TGTGCCAGTAGTATGTACAGCCAGGAGAATTCACCCCTCCACTTT; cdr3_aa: CASSMYSQENSPLHF
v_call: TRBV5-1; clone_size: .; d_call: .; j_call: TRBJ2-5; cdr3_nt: TGCGCCAGCAGCTTGGGCCTCGAGACCCAGTACTTC; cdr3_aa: CASSLGLETQYF
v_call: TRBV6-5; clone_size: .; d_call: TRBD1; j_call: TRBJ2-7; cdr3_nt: TGTGCCAGCAGTCCCGGACAGGTCTCCTACGAGCAGTACTTC; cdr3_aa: CASSPGQVSYEQYF
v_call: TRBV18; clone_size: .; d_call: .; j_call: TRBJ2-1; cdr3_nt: TGTGCCAGCTCACCCTCTCTTGTTGCGGATACTAATGAGCAGTTCTTC; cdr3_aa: CASSPSLVADTNEQFF
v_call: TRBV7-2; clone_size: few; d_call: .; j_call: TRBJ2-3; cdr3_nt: TGTGCCAGCAGCTTGGGGTCCGCGCGACACACAGATACGCAGTATTTT; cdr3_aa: CASSLGSARHTDTQYF
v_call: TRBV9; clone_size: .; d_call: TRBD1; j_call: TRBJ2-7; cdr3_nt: TGTGCCAGCAGCGTAATGACAGGGAACGAGCAGTACTTC; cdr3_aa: CASSVMTGNEQYF
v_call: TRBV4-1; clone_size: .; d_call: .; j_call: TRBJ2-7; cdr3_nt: TGCGCCAGCAGCCAAGAATTGGGGAGGCCACGGCTCGGGCAGTACTTC; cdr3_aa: CASSQELGRPRLGQYF
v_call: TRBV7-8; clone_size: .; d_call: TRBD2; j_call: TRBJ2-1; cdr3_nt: TGTGCCAGCAGCTTGAGAAGTAGCGGGAGTTTCTACAATGAGCAGTTCTTC; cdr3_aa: CASSLRSSGSFYNEQFF
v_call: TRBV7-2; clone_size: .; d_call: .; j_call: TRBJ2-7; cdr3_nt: TGTGCCAGCAGGGACAGCCCGTCCTACGAGCAGTACTTC; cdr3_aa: CASRDSPSYEQYF
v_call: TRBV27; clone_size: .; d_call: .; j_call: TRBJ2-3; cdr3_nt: TGTGCCAGCAGAGCCGGGATGGGGCACTTCACAGATACGCAGTATTTT; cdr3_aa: CASRAGMGHFTDTQYF
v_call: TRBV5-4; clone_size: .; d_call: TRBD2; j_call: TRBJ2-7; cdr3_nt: TGTGCCAGCAGCTTGGTAGCGGGAATGAACTACGAGCAGTACTTC; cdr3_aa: CASSLVAGMNYEQYF
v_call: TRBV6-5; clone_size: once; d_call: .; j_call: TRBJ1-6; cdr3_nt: TGTGCCAGCAGTCGAGGCGGGGAGAGAAATTCACCCCTCCACTTT; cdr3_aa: CASSRGGERNSPLHF
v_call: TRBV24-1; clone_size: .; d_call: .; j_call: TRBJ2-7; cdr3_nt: TGTGCCACCTCCTCCTCCGGTACAGAGCCCTACGAGCAGTACTTC; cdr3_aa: CATSSSGTEPYEQYF
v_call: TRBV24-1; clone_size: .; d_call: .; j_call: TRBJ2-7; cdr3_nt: TGTGCCACCAGTGAATATGGGACCAACGAGCAGTACTTC; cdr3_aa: CATSEYGTNEQYF
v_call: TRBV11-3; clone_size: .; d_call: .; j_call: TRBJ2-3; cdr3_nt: TGTGCCAGCAGCTTTAGAGGGATAGGCACAGATACGCAGTATTTT; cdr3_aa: CASSFRGIGTDTQYF
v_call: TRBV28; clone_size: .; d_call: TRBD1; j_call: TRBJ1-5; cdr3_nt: TGTGCCAGCATCACAGGGGGGATTCAGCCCCAGCATTTT; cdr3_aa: CASITGGIQPQHF
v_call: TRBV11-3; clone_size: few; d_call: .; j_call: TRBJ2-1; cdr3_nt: TGTGCCAGCAGCTTAGGCCGCGGGGACGGGGTTGGGGATGAGCAGTTCTTC; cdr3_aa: CASSLGRGDGVGDEQFF
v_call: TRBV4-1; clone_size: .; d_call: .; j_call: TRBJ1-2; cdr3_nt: TGCGCCAGCAGGCGGGTTGGGGAGGGGTCTGGCTACACCTTC; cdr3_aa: CASRRVGEGSGYTF
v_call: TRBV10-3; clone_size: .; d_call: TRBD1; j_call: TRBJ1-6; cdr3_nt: TGTGCCATTAGGACAGGGGATAATTCACCCCTCCACTTT; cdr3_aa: CAIRTGDNSPLHF
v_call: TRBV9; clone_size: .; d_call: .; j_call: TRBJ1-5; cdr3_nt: TGTGCCAGCAGCGAAGGCAGTTCCAATCAGCCCCAGCATTTT; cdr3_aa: CASSEGSSNQPQHF
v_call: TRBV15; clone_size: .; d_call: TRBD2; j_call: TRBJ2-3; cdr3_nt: TGTGCCACCAGCAGAGTTGCTAGCGGGGGATGGGATACGCAGTATTTT; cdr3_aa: CATSRVASGGWDTQYF
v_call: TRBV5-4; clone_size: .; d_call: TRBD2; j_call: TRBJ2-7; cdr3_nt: TGTGCCAGCAGCTTGGGGTCGGGAGGAGGGGACGAGCAGTACTTC; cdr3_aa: CASSLGSGGGDEQYF
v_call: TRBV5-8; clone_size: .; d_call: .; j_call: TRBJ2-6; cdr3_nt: TGTGCCAGCAGCTCCCGGGGCCCAGGGGCCGGGGCCAACGTCCTGACTTTC; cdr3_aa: CASSSRGPGAGANVLTF
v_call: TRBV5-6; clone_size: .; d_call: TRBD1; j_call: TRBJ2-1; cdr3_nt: TGTGCCAGCAGCCATGCCTTATGGGGGACAGGGGAGAATGAGCAGTTCTTC; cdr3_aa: CASSHALWGTGENEQFF
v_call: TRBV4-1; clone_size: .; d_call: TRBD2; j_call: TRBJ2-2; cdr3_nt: TGCGCCAGCAGCCAAGAAGGGGAGGGAAGTAGTCGCAGGGAGCTGTTTTTT; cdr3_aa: CASSQEGEGSSRRELFF
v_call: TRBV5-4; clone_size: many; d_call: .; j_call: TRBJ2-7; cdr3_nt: TGTGCCAGCAGCTTGGGGGGCTTCGGAATTTACGAGCAGTACTTC; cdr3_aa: CASSLGGFGIYEQYF